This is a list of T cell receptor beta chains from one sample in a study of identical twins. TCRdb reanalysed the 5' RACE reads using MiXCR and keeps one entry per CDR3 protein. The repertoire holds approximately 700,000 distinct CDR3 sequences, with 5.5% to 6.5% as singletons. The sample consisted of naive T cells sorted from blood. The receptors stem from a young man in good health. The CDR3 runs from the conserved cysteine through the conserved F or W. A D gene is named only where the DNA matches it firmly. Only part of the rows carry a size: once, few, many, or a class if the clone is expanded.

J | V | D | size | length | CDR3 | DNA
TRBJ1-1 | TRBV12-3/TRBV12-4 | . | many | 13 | CASSSHSSSEAFF | TGTGCCAGCAGCTCTCACAGTTCATCCGAAGCTTTCTTT
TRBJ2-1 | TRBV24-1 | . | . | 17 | CATSDERGQARYNEQFF | TGTGCCACCAGTGATGAGCGGGGACAGGCCCGGTACAATGAGCAGTTCTTC
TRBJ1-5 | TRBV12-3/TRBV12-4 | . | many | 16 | CASSLDRGGSNQPQHF | TGTGCCAGCAGTTTAGACCGAGGTGGGAGCAATCAGCCCCAGCATTTT
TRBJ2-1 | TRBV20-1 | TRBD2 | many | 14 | CSARVLAGVIEQFF | TGCAGTGCTAGAGTACTAGCGGGAGTTATTGAGCAGTTCTTC
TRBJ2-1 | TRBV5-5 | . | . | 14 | CASSPNLSYNEQFF | TGTGCCAGCAGCCCAAACCTCTCCTACAATGAGCAGTTCTTC
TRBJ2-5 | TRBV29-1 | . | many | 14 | CSVEDHSGRETQYF | TGCAGCGTTGAAGATCACTCGGGTAGAGAGACCCAGTACTTC
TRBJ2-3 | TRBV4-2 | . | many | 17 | CASSPTRAWESADTQYF | TGTGCCAGCAGCCCCACCAGGGCGTGGGAGTCGGCAGATACGCAGTATTTT
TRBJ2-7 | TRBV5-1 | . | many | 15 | CASSAAQGGSTEQYF | TGCGCCAGCAGCGCAGCCCAGGGCGGATCGACCGAGCAGTACTTC
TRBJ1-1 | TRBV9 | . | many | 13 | CASSVAKNTEAFF | TGTGCCAGCAGCGTAGCAAAGAACACTGAAGCTTTCTTT
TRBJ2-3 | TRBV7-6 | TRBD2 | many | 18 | CASSLDRTSGISTDTQYF | TGTGCCAGCAGCTTAGACCGGACTAGCGGGATTAGCACAGATACGCAGTATTTT
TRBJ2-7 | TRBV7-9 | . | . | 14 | CASSITGVTYEQYF | TGTGCCAGCAGCATAACCGGAGTGACCTACGAGCAGTACTTC
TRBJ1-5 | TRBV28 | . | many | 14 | CASNNPLNNQPQHF | TGTGCCAGCAATAACCCTTTGAACAATCAGCCCCAGCATTTT
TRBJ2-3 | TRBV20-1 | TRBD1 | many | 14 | CSARPDRGTDTQYF | TGCAGTGCTAGGCCCGACAGGGGTACAGATACGCAGTATTTT
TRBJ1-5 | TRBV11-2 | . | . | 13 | CTSSLDLGAEKHF | TGTACCAGCAGCTTAGATCTCGGCGCAGAGAAGCATTTT
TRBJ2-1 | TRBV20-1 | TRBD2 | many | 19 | CSARHEIGLAGVPNNEQFF | TGCAGTGCTAGACATGAAATAGGACTAGCGGGAGTCCCGAACAATGAGCAGTTCTTC
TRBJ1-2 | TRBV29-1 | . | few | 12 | CSVRAAGYGYTF | TGCAGCGTTCGGGCGGCAGGCTATGGCTACACCTTC
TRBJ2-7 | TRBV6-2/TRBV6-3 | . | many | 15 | CASSYRGLYVYEQYF | TGTGCCAGCAGTTACCGGGGGCTCTACGTCTACGAGCAGTACTTC
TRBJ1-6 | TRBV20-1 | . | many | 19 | CSASILQGGGSSYNSPLHF | TGCAGTGCTAGTATCCTGCAGGGCGGTGGGAGCTCCTATAATTCACCCCTCCACTTT
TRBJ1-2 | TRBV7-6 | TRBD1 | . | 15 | CASSPGTGDIYGYTF | TGTGCCAGCAGCCCGGGGACAGGGGACATCTATGGCTACACCTTC
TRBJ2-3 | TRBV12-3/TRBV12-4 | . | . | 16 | CASSPSLAGSTDTQYF | TGTGCCAGCAGTCCCAGCCTCGCGGGCAGCACAGATACGCAGTATTTT
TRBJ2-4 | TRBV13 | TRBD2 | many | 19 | CASSSRLARYELAKNIQYF | TGTGCCAGCAGCTCACGACTAGCGCGATATGAACTAGCCAAAAACATTCAGTACTTC
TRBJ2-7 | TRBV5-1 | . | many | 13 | CASSFGRNYEQYF | TGCGCCAGCAGCTTCGGTAGAAACTACGAGCAGTACTTC
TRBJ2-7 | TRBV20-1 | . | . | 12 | CSAQGGFGEQYF | TGCAGTGCTCAGGGGGGGTTTGGGGAGCAGTACTTC
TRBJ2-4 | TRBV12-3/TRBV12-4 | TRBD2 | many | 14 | CASSRGTRQNIQYF | TGTGCCAGCAGCCGTGGGACTAGGCAAAACATTCAGTACTTC
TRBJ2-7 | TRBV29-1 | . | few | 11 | CSVTGIYEQYF | TGCAGCGTCACAGGGATCTACGAGCAGTACTTC
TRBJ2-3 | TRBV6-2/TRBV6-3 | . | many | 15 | CASSKTGKGTDTQYF | TGTGCCAGCAGCAAGACCGGGAAGGGGACAGATACGCAGTATTTT
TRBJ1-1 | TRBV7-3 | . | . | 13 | CASSLIVNTEAFF | TGTGCCAGCAGCTTAATCGTGAACACTGAAGCTTTCTTT
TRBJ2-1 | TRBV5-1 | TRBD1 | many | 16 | CASSSYRDRGSNEQFF | TGCGCCAGCAGCTCATACCGGGACAGGGGTTCCAATGAGCAGTTCTTC
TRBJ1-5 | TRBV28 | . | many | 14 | CASSPRAHNQPQHF | TGTGCCAGCAGCCCCCGGGCCCACAATCAGCCCCAGCATTTT
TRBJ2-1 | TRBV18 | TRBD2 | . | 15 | CASSRYGLAGAEQFF | TGTGCCAGCTCACGATACGGACTAGCGGGAGCTGAGCAGTTCTTC
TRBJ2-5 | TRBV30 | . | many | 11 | CAWSNGETQYF | TGTGCCTGGAGTAACGGGGAGACCCAGTACTTC
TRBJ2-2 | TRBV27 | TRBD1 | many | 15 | CASSMWTGETGELFF | TGTGCCAGCAGCATGTGGACAGGGGAGACCGGGGAGCTGTTTTTT
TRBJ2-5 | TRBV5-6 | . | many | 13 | CASSLQPEETQYF | TGTGCCAGCAGCTTACAGCCCGAAGAGACCCAGTACTTC
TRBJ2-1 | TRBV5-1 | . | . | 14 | CASSLSQGRGEQFF | TGCGCCAGCAGCTTGTCTCAGGGAAGGGGTGAGCAGTTCTTC
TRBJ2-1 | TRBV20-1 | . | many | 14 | CSASGGPGFYEQFF | TGCAGTGCTAGTGGCGGGCCGGGGTTCTATGAGCAGTTCTTC
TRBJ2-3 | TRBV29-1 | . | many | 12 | CSGSRSTDTQYF | TGCAGCGGGAGTCGGAGCACAGATACGCAGTATTTT
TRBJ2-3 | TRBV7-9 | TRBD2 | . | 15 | CASSPGTSITDTQYF | TGTGCCAGCAGCCCAGGGACTAGCATTACAGATACGCAGTATTTT
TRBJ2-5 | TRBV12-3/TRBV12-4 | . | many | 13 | CASSPTPSETQYF | TGTGCCAGCAGTCCAACCCCTTCTGAGACCCAGTACTTC
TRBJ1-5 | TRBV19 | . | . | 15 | CASSIGQFPNQPQHF | TGTGCCAGTAGTATTGGGCAATTTCCCAATCAGCCCCAGCATTTT
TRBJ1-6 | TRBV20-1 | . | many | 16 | CSAPTFYLGDNSPLHF | TGCAGTGCTCCCACGTTTTATCTTGGGGATAATTCACCCCTCCACTTT
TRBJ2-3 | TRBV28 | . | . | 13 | CASSRTPRDTQYF | TGTGCCAGCAGCCGTACCCCACGGGATACGCAGTATTTT
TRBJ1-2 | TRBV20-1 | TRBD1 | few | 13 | CSASTGDNYGYTF | TGCAGTGCTTCAACAGGGGACAACTATGGCTACACCTTC
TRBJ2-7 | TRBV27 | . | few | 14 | CASRATPGINEQYF | TGTGCCAGCAGGGCCACTCCCGGGATAAACGAGCAGTACTTC
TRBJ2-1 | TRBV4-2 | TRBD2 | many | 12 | CASSQGLVEQFF | TGTGCCAGCAGCCAGGGACTAGTTGAGCAGTTCTTC
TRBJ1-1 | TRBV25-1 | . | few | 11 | CATTDRGGAFF | TGTGCCACTACCGACCGGGGTGGGGCTTTCTTT
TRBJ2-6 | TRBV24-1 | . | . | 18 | CATSDTPGGRSGANVLTF | TGTGCCACCAGTGATACGCCCGGAGGGCGCTCTGGGGCCAACGTCCTGACTTTC
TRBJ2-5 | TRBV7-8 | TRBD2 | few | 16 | CASSLENRSGSETQYF | TGTGCCAGCAGCTTAGAAAACAGGAGCGGGAGTGAGACCCAGTACTTC
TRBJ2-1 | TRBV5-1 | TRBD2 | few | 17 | CASSLALLAGQLNEQFF | TGCGCCAGCAGCTTGGCCCTACTAGCGGGCCAGCTGAATGAGCAGTTCTTC